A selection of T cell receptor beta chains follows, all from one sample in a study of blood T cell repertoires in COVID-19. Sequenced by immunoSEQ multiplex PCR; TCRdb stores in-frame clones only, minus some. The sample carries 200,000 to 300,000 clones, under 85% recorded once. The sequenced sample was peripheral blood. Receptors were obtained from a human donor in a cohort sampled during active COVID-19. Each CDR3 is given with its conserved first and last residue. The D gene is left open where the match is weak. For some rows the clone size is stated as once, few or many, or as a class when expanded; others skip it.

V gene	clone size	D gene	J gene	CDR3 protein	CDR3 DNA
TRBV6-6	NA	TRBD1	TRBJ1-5	CASSYTPGGNQPQHF	TGTGCCAGCAGTTACACGCCAGGGGGGAATCAGCCCCAGCATTTT
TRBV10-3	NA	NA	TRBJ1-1	CAITPRLNTEAFF	TGTGCCATCACGCCCAGGTTGAACACTGAAGCTTTCTTT
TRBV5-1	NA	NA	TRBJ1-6	CASSLAGLGANSPLHF	TGCGCCAGCAGCTTGGCGGGCCTTGGGGCTAATTCACCCCTCCACTTT
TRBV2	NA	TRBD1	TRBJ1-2	CASRGGQGKFYGYTF	TGTGCCAGCAGGGGGGGACAGGGGAAATTCTATGGCTACACCTTC
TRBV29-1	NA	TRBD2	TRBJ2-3	CSVAPSSGSQDTQYF	TGCAGCGTTGCACCCTCTAGCGGGAGTCAAGATACGCAGTATTTT
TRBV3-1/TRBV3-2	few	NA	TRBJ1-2	CASSQDGHHYGYTF	TGTGCCAGCAGCCAAGACGGACACCACTATGGCTACACCTTC
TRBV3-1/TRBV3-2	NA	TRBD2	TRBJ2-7	CASSRTRGSRLAGHPYEQYF	TGTGCCAGCAGCCGAACAAGGGGGTCCCGACTAGCGGGTCATCCCTACGAGCAGTACTTC
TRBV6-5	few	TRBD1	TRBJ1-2	CASSGTVTNYGYTF	TGTGCCAGCAGCGGGACAGTCACTAACTATGGCTACACCTTC
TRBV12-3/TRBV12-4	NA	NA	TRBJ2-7	CASSRTNGEQYF	TGTGCCAGCAGCCGAACCAACGGCGAGCAGTACTTC
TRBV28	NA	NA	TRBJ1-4	CASSFEDRDEKLFF	TGTGCCAGCAGTTTCGAGGACAGAGATGAAAAACTGTTTTTT
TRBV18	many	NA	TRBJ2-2	CASSSTKGSSKWTGELFF	TGTGCCAGCTCATCAACTAAGGGGTCGTCCAAATGGACCGGGGAGCTGTTTTTT
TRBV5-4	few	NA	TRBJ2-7	CASSSSYEQYF	TGTGCCAGCAGCTCGTCTTACGAGCAGTACTTC
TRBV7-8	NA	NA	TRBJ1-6	CASSLVGVMGNSPLHF	TGTGCCAGCAGCTTAGTCGGGGTGATGGGAAATTCACCCCTCCACTTT
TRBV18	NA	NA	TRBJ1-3	CASSPRQGTGNTIYF	TGTGCCAGCTCACCACGGCAGGGGACTGGAAACACCATATATTTT
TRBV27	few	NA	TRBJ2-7	CASSLHFERAINYEQYF	TGTGCCAGCAGTTTACACTTTGAGAGGGCCATAAACTACGAGCAGTACTTC
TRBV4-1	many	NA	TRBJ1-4	CASSQDPGTPKLFF	TGCGCCAGCAGCCAAGATCCTGGGACACCCAAACTGTTTTTT
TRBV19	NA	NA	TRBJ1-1	CASIPQGYSSKAFF	TGTGCCAGTATTCCCCAGGGATACTCCTCTAAAGCTTTCTTT
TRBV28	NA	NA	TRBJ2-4	CASSIFGPYKNIQYF	TGTGCCAGCAGTATTTTCGGTCCGTACAAAAACATTCAGTACTTC
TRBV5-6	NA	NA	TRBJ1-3	CASSWGTASGNTIYF	TGTGCCAGCAGCTGGGGGACTGCCTCTGGAAACACCATATATTTT
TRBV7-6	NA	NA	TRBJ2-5	CASSFRGLAQETQYF	TGTGCCAGCAGCTTTCGTGGACTGGCACAAGAGACCCAGTACTTC
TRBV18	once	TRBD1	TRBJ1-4	CASSPSTGGDNEKLFF	TGTGCCAGCTCACCCTCGACAGGGGGGGACAATGAAAAACTGTTTTTT
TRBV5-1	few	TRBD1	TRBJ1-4	CASSLGTGRNEKLFF	TGCGCCAGCAGCTTGGGGACAGGTCGTAATGAAAAACTGTTTTTT
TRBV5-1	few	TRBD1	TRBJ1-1	CASSLGDRTNTEAFF	TGCGCCAGCAGCTTAGGGGACAGAACAAACACTGAAGCTTTCTTT
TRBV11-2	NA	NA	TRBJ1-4	CASSFIQGGDEKLFF	TGTGCCAGCAGCTTTATCCAGGGCGGGGATGAAAAACTGTTTTTT
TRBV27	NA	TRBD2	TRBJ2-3	CASRLAGGHTQYF	TGTGCCAGCAGACTAGCGGGAGGTCACACGCAGTATTTT
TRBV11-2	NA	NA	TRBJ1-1	CASSLFSLPSWNTEAFF	TGTGCCAGCAGCTTATTTTCCCTACCGAGTTGGAACACTGAAGCTTTCTTT
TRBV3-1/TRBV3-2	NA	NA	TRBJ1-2	CASSQTRRGVDYGYTF	TGTGCCAGCAGCCAAACCCGCAGGGGAGTAGACTATGGCTACACCTTC
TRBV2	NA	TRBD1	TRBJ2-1	CASNSDRGNEQFF	TGTGCCAGCAACTCGGACAGGGGCAATGAGCAGTTCTTC
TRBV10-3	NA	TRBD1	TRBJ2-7	CAIRGQGAYEQYF	TGTGCCATCAGGGGCCAGGGGGCTTACGAGCAGTACTTC
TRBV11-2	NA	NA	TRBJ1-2	CASTHFPRGGRGLSGYTF	TGTGCCAGCACCCATTTCCCCCGTGGAGGACGGGGTCTATCTGGCTACACCTTC
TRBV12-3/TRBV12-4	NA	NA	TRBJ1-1	CAGSRGTEAFF	TGTGCCGGGTCAAGGGGGACTGAAGCTTTCTTT
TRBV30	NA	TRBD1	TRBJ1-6	CAWSGPTGGFYNSPLHF	TGTGCCTGGAGCGGACCGACAGGGGGTTTCTATAATTCACCCCTCCACTTT
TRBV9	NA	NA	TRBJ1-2	CASSVGIGVGVYGYTF	TGTGCCAGCAGCGTAGGGATAGGGGTTGGTGTCTATGGCTACACCTTC
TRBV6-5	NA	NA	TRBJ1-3	CASSRSGEIVDTIYF	TGTGCCAGCAGTCGGAGTGGTGAAATCGTCGACACCATATATTTT
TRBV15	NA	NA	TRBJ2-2	CATSRAAGELFF	TGTGCCACCAGCAGAGCAGCCGGGGAGCTGTTTTTT
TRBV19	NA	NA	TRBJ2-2	CASRLRGGSTGELFF	TGTGCCAGTAGACTTCGTGGGGGGAGCACCGGGGAGCTGTTTTTT
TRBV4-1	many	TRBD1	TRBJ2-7	CASSPWTGTSNEQYF	TGCGCCAGCAGCCCGTGGACAGGGACGTCTAACGAGCAGTACTTC
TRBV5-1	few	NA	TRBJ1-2	CASSLGRGGYTF	TGCGCCAGCAGCTTGGGAAGAGGGGGCTACACCTTC
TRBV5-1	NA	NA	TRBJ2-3	CASSLEQGRTDTQYF	TGCGCCAGCAGCTTGGAGCAGGGAAGGACAGATACGCAGTATTTT
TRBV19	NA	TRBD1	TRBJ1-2	CASTWGQGDYGYTF	TGTGCCAGTACCTGGGGACAGGGGGACTATGGCTACACCTTC